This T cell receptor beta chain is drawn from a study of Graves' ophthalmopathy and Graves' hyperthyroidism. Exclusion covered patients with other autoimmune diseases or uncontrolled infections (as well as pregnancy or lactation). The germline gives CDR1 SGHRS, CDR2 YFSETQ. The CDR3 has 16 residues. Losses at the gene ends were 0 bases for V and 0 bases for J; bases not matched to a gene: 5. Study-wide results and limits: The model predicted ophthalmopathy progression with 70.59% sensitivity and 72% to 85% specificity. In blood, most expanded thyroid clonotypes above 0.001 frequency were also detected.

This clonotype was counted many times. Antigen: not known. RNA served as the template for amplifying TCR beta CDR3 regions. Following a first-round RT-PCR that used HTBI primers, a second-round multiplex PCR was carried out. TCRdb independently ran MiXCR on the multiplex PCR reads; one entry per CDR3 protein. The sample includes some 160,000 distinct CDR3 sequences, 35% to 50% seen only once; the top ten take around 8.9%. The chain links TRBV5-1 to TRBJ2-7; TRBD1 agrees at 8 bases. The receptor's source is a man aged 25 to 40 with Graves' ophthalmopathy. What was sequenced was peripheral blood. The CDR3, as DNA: TGCGCCAGCAGCTTGGAGGGACAGGCGCCCTCCTACGAGCAGTACTTC. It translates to CASSLEGQAPSYEQYF.